Here is one T cell receptor beta chain with its context. The target antigen is unknown. Donors included only healthy HIV-negative adults lacking recent acute infections or vaccinations. For sorted subsets, approximately 200 ng DNA per replicate equaled approximately 30,000 T cell genomes. This table comes from immunoSEQ multiplex PCR, and its TCRdb copy is limited to in-frame clones, with some not included. Among roughly 2.2 million clones listed, about 90% were seen once. These data come from a study of shared clonotypes between healthy human individuals. Study-wide points: Roughly 5% of naive CD4 clonotypes were common to a handful of donors. Estimated richness was generally greater in naive than memory subsets.

J was trimmed by 1 base and V by 5 bases; bases with no gene match: 7. The germline V gene encodes CDR1 SGHTA and CDR2 FQGTGA. There are 15 residues in the CDR3. Specimen: naive CD4+ T cells from PBMCs. The subset was: CD45RA+ positively selected. The chain is built from TRBV7-3 and TRBJ1-1; the match to TRBD1 covers 7 bases. This receptor was obtained from a man in his late teens or twenties in good health. Some clones in this sample may be carry-over from other donors' samples. The CDR3 loop is CASSRSGTANTEAFF. In DNA form, the CDR3 reads TGTGCCAGCAGCCGCTCCGGGACAGCGAACACTGAAGCTTTCTTT.